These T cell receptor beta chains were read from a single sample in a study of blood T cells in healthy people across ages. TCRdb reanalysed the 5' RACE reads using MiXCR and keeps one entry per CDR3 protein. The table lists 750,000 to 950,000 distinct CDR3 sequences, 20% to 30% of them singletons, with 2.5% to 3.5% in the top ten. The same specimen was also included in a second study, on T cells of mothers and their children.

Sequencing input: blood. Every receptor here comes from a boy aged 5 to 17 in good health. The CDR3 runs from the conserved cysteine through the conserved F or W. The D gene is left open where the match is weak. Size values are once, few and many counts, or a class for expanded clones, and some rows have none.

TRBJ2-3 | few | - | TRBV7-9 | CASSLRGAESDTQYF | TGTGCCAGCAGCTTACGAGGGGCAGAATCAGATACGCAGTATTTT
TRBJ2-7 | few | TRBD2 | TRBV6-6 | CASSYSLGGDEQYF | TGTGCCAGCAGTTACTCTTTGGGAGGGGACGAGCAGTACTTC
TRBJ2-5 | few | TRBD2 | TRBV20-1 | CSGGTSRETQYF | TGCAGTGGCGGGACTAGCAGAGAGACCCAGTACTTC
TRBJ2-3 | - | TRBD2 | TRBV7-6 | CASSSASGSTDTQYF | TGTGCCAGCAGCTCAGCTAGCGGTAGCACAGATACGCAGTATTTT
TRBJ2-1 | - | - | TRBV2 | CASSEGLNWQFF | TGTGCCAGCAGTGAAGGCCTAAACTGGCAGTTCTTC
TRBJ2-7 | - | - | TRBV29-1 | CSVVGVGPYEQYF | TGCAGCGTCGTCGGGGTGGGTCCTTACGAGCAGTACTTC
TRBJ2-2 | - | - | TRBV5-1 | CASSLSGDPTGELFF | TGCGCCAGCAGCTTGTCGGGAGACCCGACCGGGGAGCTGTTTTTT
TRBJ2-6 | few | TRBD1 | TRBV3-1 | CASTRSTGGRTGANVLTF | TGTGCCAGCACCCGTTCAACAGGGGGCAGGACTGGGGCCAACGTCCTGACTTTC
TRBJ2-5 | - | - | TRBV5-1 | CASSYGVRETQYF | TGCGCCAGCAGCTACGGGGTCAGGGAGACCCAGTACTTC
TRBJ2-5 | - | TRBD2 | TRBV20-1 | CSAPSGGQETQYF | TGCAGTGCTCCTAGCGGGGGGCAAGAGACCCAGTACTTC
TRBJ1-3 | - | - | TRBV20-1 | CSAGGEANTIYF | TGCAGTGCTGGGGGGGAGGCAAACACCATATATTTT
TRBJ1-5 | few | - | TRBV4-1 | CASRVGGNSNQPQHF | TGCGCCAGCAGGGTTGGGGGTAATAGCAATCAGCCCCAGCATTTT
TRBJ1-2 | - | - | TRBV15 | CATSTIPHRSEANYGYTF | TGTGCCACCAGCACCATACCCCATCGGTCGGAGGCTAACTATGGCTACACCTTC
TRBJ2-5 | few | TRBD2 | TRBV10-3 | CAISEPTSGNQETQYF | TGTGCCATCAGTGAGCCTACTAGCGGCAACCAAGAGACCCAGTACTTC
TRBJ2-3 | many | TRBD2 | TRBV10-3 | CAISEAGERNTQYF | TGTGCCATCAGTGAGGCGGGGGAAAGGAATACGCAGTATTTT
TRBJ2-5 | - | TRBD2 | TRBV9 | CASSVEVAGGQRETQYF | TGTGCCAGCAGCGTAGAGGTAGCGGGGGGACAAAGGGAGACCCAGTACTTC
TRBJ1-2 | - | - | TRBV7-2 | CASSLATISNYGYTF | TGTGCCAGCAGCTTAGCGACGATTTCTAACTATGGCTACACCTTC
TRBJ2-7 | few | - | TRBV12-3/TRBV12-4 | CASAPRGAEQYF | TGTGCCAGCGCTCCCCGTGGGGCCGAGCAGTACTTC
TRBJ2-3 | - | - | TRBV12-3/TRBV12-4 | CASSPESGPTDTQYF | TGTGCCAGCAGCCCAGAGAGCGGACCCACAGATACGCAGTATTTT
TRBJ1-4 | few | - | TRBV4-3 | CASSPQFEGLGEKLFF | TGCGCCAGCAGCCCTCAATTTGAGGGGCTCGGTGAAAAACTGTTTTTT
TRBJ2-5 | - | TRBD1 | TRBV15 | CATSSKSGTGVDETQYF | TGTGCCACCAGCAGTAAATCCGGGACAGGGGTGGATGAGACCCAGTACTTC
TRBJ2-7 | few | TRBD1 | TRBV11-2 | CASSTMTGNQIYEQYF | TGTGCCAGCAGCACAATGACAGGGAACCAAATTTACGAGCAGTACTTC
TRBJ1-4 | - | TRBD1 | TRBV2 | CASRGQGQPRGKLFF | TGTGCCAGCAGAGGGCAGGGACAGCCAAGGGGAAAACTGTTTTTT
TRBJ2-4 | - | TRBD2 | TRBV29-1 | CSVESGGWDIQYF | TGCAGCGTTGAATCGGGGGGTTGGGACATTCAGTACTTC
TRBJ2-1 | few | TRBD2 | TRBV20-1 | CSARPLAGPSYNEQFF | TGCAGTGCTAGGCCCTTAGCGGGGCCCTCCTACAATGAGCAGTTCTTC
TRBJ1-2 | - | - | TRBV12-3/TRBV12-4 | CASSFYQGKDGYTF | TGTGCCAGCAGTTTTTACCAGGGGAAAGATGGCTACACCTTC
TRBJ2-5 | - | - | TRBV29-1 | CSVEAVSTPEETQYF | TGCAGCGTTGAAGCGGTGAGCACGCCCGAAGAGACCCAGTACTTC
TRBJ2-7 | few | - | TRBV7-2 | CASSLRQVYEQYF | TGTGCCAGCAGCTTAAGACAGGTCTACGAGCAGTACTTC
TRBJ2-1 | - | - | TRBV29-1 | CSAGTLRIGEQFF | TGCAGCGCCGGGACTCTCAGGATCGGTGAGCAGTTCTTC
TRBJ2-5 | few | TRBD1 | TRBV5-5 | CASSSGRTGLTETQYF | TGTGCCAGCAGCTCTGGCCGGACAGGTCTAACGGAGACCCAGTACTTC
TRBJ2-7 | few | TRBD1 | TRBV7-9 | CASSLAPDRVDEQYF | TGTGCCAGCAGCTTAGCGCCTGACAGGGTCGACGAGCAGTACTTC
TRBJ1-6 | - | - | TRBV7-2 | CASSATGAMNNSPLHF | TGTGCCAGCAGCGCAACTGGGGCGATGAATAATTCACCCCTCCACTTT
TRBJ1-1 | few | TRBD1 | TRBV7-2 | CASSSQGGIGEAFF | TGTGCCAGCAGCTCCCAGGGGGGGATAGGTGAAGCTTTCTTT
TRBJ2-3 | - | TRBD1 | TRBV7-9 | CASSPRDRGQGDTQYF | TGTGCCAGCAGCCCACGCGACAGGGGGCAGGGAGATACGCAGTATTTT
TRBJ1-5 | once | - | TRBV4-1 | CASSQVGGVGNQPQHF | TGCGCCAGCAGCCAAGTAGGAGGGGTTGGCAATCAGCCCCAGCATTTT
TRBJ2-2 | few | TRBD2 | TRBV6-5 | CASSQQTSGITGELFF | TGTGCCAGCAGTCAACAGACTAGCGGAATCACCGGGGAGCTGTTTTTT
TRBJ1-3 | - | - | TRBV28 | CGYGSGNTIYF | TGTGGGTACGGCTCTGGAAACACCATATATTTT
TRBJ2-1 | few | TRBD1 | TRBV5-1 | CASSFLKGANEQFF | TGCGCCAGCAGCTTCCTGAAGGGGGCCAATGAGCAGTTCTTC
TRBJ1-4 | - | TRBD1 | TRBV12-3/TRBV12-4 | CASSPRQGAGNEKLFF | TGTGCCAGCAGTCCCCGACAGGGGGCAGGTAATGAAAAACTGTTTTTT
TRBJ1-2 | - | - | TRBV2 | CASSELGSYGYTF | TGTGCCAGCAGTGAATTAGGGAGCTATGGCTACACCTTC
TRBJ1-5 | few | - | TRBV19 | CASSILRVSNQPQHF | TGTGCCAGTAGTATTCTCCGGGTTAGCAATCAGCCCCAGCATTTT
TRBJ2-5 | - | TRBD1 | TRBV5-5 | CASSSRDSQETQYF | TGTGCCAGCAGCTCCCGGGACAGCCAAGAGACCCAGTACTTC
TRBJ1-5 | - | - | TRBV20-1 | CSARTDNQPQHF | TGCAGTGCTAGGACGGACAATCAGCCCCAGCATTTT
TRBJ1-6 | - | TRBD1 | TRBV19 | CASSPGDSSSYNSPLHF | TGTGCCAGTAGTCCGGGGGACAGTAGCTCCTATAATTCACCCCTCCACTTT
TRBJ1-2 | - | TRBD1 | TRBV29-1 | CSVGDSGPYGYTF | TGCAGCGTGGGGGACAGCGGGCCCTATGGCTACACCTTC
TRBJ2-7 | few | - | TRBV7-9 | CASSSGSGGNSYEQYF | TGTGCCAGCAGCTCAGGGTCCGGGGGTAACTCCTACGAGCAGTACTTC